This T cell receptor beta chain was recorded in a study of PD-L1 blockade in urothelial cancer. Study information: Administration of atezolizumab to patients began in about 2014, at 1,200 mg intravenously every 3 weeks. Each patient had 0 to 3 earlier chemotherapy regimens.

The data were produced by immunoSEQ multiplex PCR, yet TCRdb's version contains in-frame clones alone and is incomplete. This sample has around 100,000 clones, with less than 95% found just once. The time point here: peripheral blood 6 weeks after treatment start. The sequencing used PBMCs, collected around atezolizumab (anti-PD-L1) treatment. This TCR derives from a man aged 60-69 years with urothelial cancer.

DNA of the CDR3: TGTGCCAGCAGCCCAACGGGACTAGCGGGACCCTTTTACAATGAGCAGTTCTTC. Translated, it gives CASSPTGLAGPFYNEQFF. The genes are TRBV7-2 and TRBJ2-1; 13 bases align to TRBD2. The J segment lost 4 bases and the V segment lost 5 bases, leaving 11 bases of the junction unmatched. The CDR3 length is 18 residues. Germline V lookup: CDR1 SGHTA, CDR2 FQGNSA.